The T cell receptor beta chain under discussion was sequenced for a study of cytomegalovirus exposure and HLA in healthy donors. Turning to the study itself: Sequencing of about 179 million T cells in an earlier analysis found roughly 120 million unique TCR beta sequences.

Both 60 Vbeta primers and 13 Jbeta primers went into the PCR. Here immunoSEQ multiplex PCR was the method, and the copy in TCRdb shows in-frame clones only, minus some. The sample includes approximately 220,000 clones, less than 85% of them seen just once. V gave up 5 bases and J gave up 2 bases, with 8 bases separating them. Germline CDR1 SEHNR, CDR2 FQNEAQ (reference sequence). The CDR3 extends over 13 amino acids. Each donor was nominally healthy when sampled (though unrecorded immune exposures were likely). Source material: PBMCs. V usage is TRBV7-9 and J usage is TRBJ2-3; TRBD2 is a possible D gene (5 bases). This receptor was identified in a girl aged 2-10 years in good health and CMV-seronegative. The CDR3 nucleotides are TGTGCCAGCAGCCCCCGGGACACAGATACGCAGTATTTT. It encodes CASSPRDTDTQYF.